The clone carrying this T cell receptor (beta chain) has just a few counts. What it binds is unknown. The data are from a study of a mutant IDH1 vaccine in newly diagnosed glioma. Looking at the study overall: First vaccine doses came 4-6 weeks after radiotherapy alone, or with temozolomide cycles. It was radiotherapy, temozolomide, or both that patients received previously, with most receiving both. The study's findings and limits: Patients showed vaccine-induced immune responses at a rate of about 93%.

Noted time point: week 11, during vaccination. All doses held 300 ug of mutant IDH1 20-mer peptide, with topical imiquimod. V was cut by 8 bases and J by 5 bases, with 15 bases left in between. Germline V CDR1 and CDR2: SQVTM, ANQGSEA. The CDR3 has 13 residues. Assay used: immunoSEQ multiplex PCR; TCRdb lists only in-frame clones, some missing. The sample carries tens of thousands of clones, about 78% recorded once. This TCR derives from a woman aged 18-29 years with glioma. The chain recombines TRBV29-1 with TRBJ2-2, with D unclear. The specimen was PBMCs, collected from a glioma patient whose treatment included an IDH1 peptide vaccine. The CDR3 coding sequence is TGCAGCACTCCAGTCCCAGAGACCGGGGAGCTGTTTTTT. Its protein product is CSTPVPETGELFF.